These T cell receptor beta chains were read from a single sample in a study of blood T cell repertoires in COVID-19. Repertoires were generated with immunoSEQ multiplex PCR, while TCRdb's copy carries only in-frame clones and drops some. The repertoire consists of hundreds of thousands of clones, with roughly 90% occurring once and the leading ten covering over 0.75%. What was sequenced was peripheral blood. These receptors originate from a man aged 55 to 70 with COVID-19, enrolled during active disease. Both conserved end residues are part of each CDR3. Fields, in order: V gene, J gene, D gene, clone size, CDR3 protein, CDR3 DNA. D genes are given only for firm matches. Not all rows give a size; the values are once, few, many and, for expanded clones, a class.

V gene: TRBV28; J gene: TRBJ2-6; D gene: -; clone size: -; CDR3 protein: CATSYPGGGANVLTF; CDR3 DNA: TGTGCCACCTCATACCCCGGTGGTGGGGCCAACGTCCTGACTTTC
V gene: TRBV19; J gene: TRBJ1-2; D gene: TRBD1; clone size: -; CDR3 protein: CASSILTGGDYGYTF; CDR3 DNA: TGTGCCAGTAGTATATTGACAGGGGGCGACTATGGCTACACCTTC
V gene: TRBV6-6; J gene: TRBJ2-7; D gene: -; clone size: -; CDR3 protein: CASSYSMVSVQYF; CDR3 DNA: TGTGCCAGCAGTTACTCTATGGTCTCAGTGCAGTACTTC
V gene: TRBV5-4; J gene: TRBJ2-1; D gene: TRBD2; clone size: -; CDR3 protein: CASSGGVAGNAYNEQFF; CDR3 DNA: TGTGCCAGCAGCGGGGGGGTAGCGGGAAACGCCTACAATGAGCAGTTCTTC
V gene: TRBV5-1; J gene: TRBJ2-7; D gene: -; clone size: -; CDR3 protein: CASSLEQRGSAGEQYF; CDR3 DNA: TGCGCCAGCAGCTTAGAACAAAGGGGGTCCGCGGGCGAGCAGTACTTC
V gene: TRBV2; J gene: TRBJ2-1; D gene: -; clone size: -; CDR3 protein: CASSEAPALEDEQFF; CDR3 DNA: TGTGCCAGCAGTGAAGCGCCCGCCTTAGAGGATGAGCAGTTCTTC
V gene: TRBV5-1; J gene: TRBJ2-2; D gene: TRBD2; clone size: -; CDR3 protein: CASTLTSGRPGELFF; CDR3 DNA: TGCGCCAGCACCCTGACTAGCGGGAGGCCCGGGGAGCTGTTTTTT
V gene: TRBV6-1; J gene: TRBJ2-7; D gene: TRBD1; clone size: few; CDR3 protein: CASRAGTGGRYEQYF; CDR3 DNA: TGTGCCAGCAGGGCCGGGACAGGGGGCAGGTACGAGCAGTACTTC
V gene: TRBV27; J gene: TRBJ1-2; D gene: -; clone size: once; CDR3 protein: CASSQYSNYGYTF; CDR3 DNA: TGTGCCAGCAGTCAGTATTCTAACTATGGCTACACCTTC
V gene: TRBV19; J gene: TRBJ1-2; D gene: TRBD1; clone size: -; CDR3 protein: CASSIVVRGYCRLGYTF; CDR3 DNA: TGTGCCAGTAGTATAGTGGTCAGGGGGTACTGTCGCCTCGGCTACACCTTC
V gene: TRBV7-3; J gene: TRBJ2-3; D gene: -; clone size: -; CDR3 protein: CASSLATTDTQYF; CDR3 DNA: TGTGCCAGCAGCTTGGCAACCACAGATACGCAGTATTTT
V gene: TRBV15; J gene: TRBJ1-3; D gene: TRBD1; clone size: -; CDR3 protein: CATSRRTGDGNTIYF; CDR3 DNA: TGTGCCACCAGCAGGCGGACAGGGGATGGAAACACCATATATTTT
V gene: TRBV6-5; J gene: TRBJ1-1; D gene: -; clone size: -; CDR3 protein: CASSYSIGAGTEAFF; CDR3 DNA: TGTGCCAGCAGTTACTCGATAGGGGCTGGCACTGAAGCTTTCTTT
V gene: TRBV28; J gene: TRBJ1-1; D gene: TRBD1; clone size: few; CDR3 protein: CASSTGGGNTEAFF; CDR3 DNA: TGTGCCAGCAGTACAGGGGGCGGAAACACTGAAGCTTTCTTT
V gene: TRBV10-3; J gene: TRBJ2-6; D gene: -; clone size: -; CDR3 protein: CAISDRAGANVLTF; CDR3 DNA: TGTGCCATCAGTGACAGGGCTGGGGCCAACGTCCTGACTTTC
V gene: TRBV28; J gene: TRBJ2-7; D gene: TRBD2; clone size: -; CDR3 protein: CASSSGTSGNHYEQYF; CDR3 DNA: TGTGCCAGCAGTTCCGGGACTAGCGGGAACCACTACGAGCAGTACTTC
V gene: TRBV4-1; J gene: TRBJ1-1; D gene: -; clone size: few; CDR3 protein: CASSPREGSNTEAFF; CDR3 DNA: TGCGCCAGCAGCCCCCGGGAGGGATCGAACACTGAAGCTTTCTTT
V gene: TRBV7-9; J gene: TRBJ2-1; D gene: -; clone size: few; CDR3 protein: CASSATVYNEQFF; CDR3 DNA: TGTGCCAGCAGCGCAACAGTTTACAATGAGCAGTTCTTC